Included here is one TCR beta chain sequence, with context. Researchers sorted naive CD8 T cells as cells that were CD8+CD4-CCR7+CD45RA+. This entry is derived from a study of molecular identifiers for immune sequencing clone quantification. TCRdb fed the PCR reads into MiXCR, producing one record per CDR3 protein. The table includes about half a million distinct CDR3 sequences, about 25% detected once. The germline gives CDR1 MGHRA, CDR2 YSYEKL. Germline trimming cut 4 bases from V and 6 bases from J; bases unmatched to any gene: 12. The CDR3 totals 15 residues. The TCR was taken from a human donor in good health. Some libraries in this study had Jurkat cell RNA spiked in. V is TRBV4-1 and J is TRBJ2-7; 7 bases align to TRBD1. Sequencing input: naive CD8+ T cells from blood, with Jurkat cell RNA spiked in. The subset here: FACS-sorted CD8+CD4-CCR7+CD45RA+ naive T cells. The DNA for the CDR3 is TGCGCCAGCAGCCGAGTTGTACAGGGGTCGCCCGAGCAGTACTTC. It translates to CASSRVVQGSPEQYF.